This entry describes one TCR beta chain. The germline gives CDR1 MRHNA, CDR2 SNTAGT. The CDR3 is made up of 15 amino acids. The V end was cut by 4 bases, the J end by 3 bases, with 13 bases between. Clones were read by immunoSEQ multiplex PCR, and TCRdb kept only the in-frame ones, dropping some. The repertoire has more than 400,000 clones, 90% of them found once; the top ten carry approximately 4.3%. This sample was included in a study of Ad26.COV2.S vaccination and SARS-CoV-2 variants. Looking at the study overall: Donor was one of the participants in the Ad26.COV2.S arm of the COV1001 trial.

Treatment in this sample: 19 received Ad26.COV2.S at low or high dose, single or two shots; about 5 received placebo; per-sample allocation not given. At day 63 after the first vaccine or placebo injection, samples were drawn. An Ad26 vector expressing Wuhan-strain SARS-CoV-2 spike served as the vaccine. This receptor was obtained from a person aged 18 to 59 who received the Ad26.COV2.S COVID-19 vaccine or a placebo. The V call is TRBV6-4, the J call TRBJ1-5, with a possible D match to TRBD1 (6 bases). The sample here was peripheral blood, taken in a trial of Ad26.COV2.S vaccine versus placebo. The CDR3 region has the DNA TGTGCCAGCAGTGGAGGAGCAGGGGACAATCAGCCCCAGCATTTT. It specifies CASSGGAGDNQPQHF.